The next 9 T cell receptor beta chains were all read from a single sample in a study of T cells in Graves' hyperthyroidism and ophthalmopathy. TCR beta CDR3 region amplification was performed from RNA transcripts. When the TCR CDR3 underwent first-round RT-PCR, the HTBI primer set was used. In TCRdb, the multiplex PCR reads were re-called with MiXCR into one record per CDR3 protein. Of 750,000 to 900,000 distinct CDR3 sequences listed, about 38% are singletons. The sequenced sample consisted of blood. The receptors stem from a man aged 18 to 30 with Graves' hyperthyroidism.

The V gene is TRBV29-1, the J gene TRBJ2-6; no definite D call. The CDR3 length is 13 residues. Germline CDR1 reads SQVTM; CDR2 reads ANQGSEA. Between the trimmed V and J ends, which lost 8 bases and 0 bases, there was a span of 8 bases. This chain's CDR3 is CSNDFSGANVLTF. CDR3 nucleotide sequence: TGCAGCAACGACTTCTCTGGGGCCAACGTCCTGACTTTC.

The table lists this clonotype with many counts. This chain connects TRBV29-1 to TRBJ2-2; tentative D call: TRBD2 (5 bases). The CDR3 length is 14 residues. V lost 8 bases and J lost 0, with 13 bases in between. Germline loops: CDR1 SQVTM, CDR2 ANQGSEA. The CDR3 is CSPGLISNTGELFF. As DNA, the CDR3 is TGCAGCCCTGGACTCATCTCGAACACCGGGGAGCTGTTTTTT.

In this sample, this clonotype turned up a few times. The chain links TRBV6-5 to TRBJ1-2; D is unresolved. The CDR3 contains 15 residues. Germline loops: CDR1 MNHEY, CDR2 SVGAGI. V was clipped by 0 bases and J by 1 base, with 9 bases between them. The CDR3 region is CASSYSAGLNYGYTF. CDR3 in DNA: TGTGCCAGCAGTTACTCGGCAGGACTTAACTATGGCTACACCTTC.

This clonotype was seen many times. V gene TRBV2 combines with J gene TRBJ1-5; maybe TRBD1 (5 bases). From germline, CDR1 is SNHLY and CDR2 FYNNEI. This CDR3 is built from 16 residues. V gave up 0 bases and J gave up 6 bases, with 15 bases separating them. CDR3 in DNA: TGTGCCAGCAGTGAAGCGCTTCGGGGCGCGGGTCAGCCCCAGCATTTT. Residues: CASSEALRGAGQPQHF. Filled out from reference TRBV2 and TRBJ1-5, the complete variable domain reads EPEVTQTPSHQVTQMGQEVILRCVPISNHLYFYWYRQILGQKVEFLVSFYNNEISEKSEIFDDQFSVERPDGSNFTLKIRSTKLEDSAMYFCASSEALRGAGQPQHFGDGTRLSIL.

This clonotype was counted ten times or more. The chain carries TRBV2 and TRBJ1-2; D gene ambiguous. The V end was cut by 0 bases, the J end by 8 bases, with 13 bases between. Germline loops: CDR1 SNHLY, CDR2 FYNNEI. There are 14 residues in the CDR3. The CDR3: CASSEARRVGGYTF. The CDR3 DNA reads as TGTGCCAGCAGTGAAGCCAGGAGGGTTGGCGGCTACACCTTC.

This clonotype was detected once. The rearrangement joins TRBV10-3 to TRBJ2-5; 8 bases are shared with TRBD1. The DNA end is more similar to TRBJ2-1, so the J call may be wrong. CDR3 length equals 16 residues. CDR1 is ENHRY, CDR2 SYGVKD, per germline. CDR3 amino acids: CAISTPDRDPANEQFF. CDR3 DNA: TGTGCCATCAGTACTCCGGACAGGGACCCTGCCAATGAGCAGTTCTTC.

As to this clonotype: A read error may explain this, as a much larger clone is one base away. The chain is built from TRBV10-3 and TRBJ2-7; a possible D gene is TRBD1 (6 bases). CDR3 length: 14 amino acids. Germline assignment: CDR1 ENHRY and CDR2 SYGVKD. V lost 7 bases and J 5 bases, leaving 18 bases between the germline ends. CDR3 sequence reads: CAIIQPGQNNEQYF. For the CDR3, the DNA is TGTGCCATCATCCAGCCGGGACAAAACAACGAGCAGTACTTC.

This clonotype was detected many times. This rearrangement joins TRBV29-1 to TRBJ1-1; the D is unclear. CDR1 SQVTM and CDR2 ANQGSEA come from the germline V gene. The CDR3 has 12 amino acids. The ends were cut back, 7 bases at V and 5 bases at J, with 14 bases in the middle. The CDR3: CSAEEWRTEAFF. The CDR3 coding sequence is TGCAGCGCCGAGGAGTGGCGGACTGAAGCTTTCTTT.

Regarding this clonotype: This clone may be a read error of a much larger clone one base away. V is TRBV20-1 and J is TRBJ2-7; maybe TRBD1 (5 bases). V lost 5 bases, J lost 3 bases, and 14 bases lay in between. The germline CDR1 and CDR2 sequences are DFQATT and SNEGSKA (reference sequence). The CDR3 runs to 13 residues. This CDR3 is CSAQQDMGYEQYF. As DNA, the CDR3 is TGCAGTGCTCAACAGGATATGGGCTACGAGCAGTACTTC.